This T cell receptor (beta chain) comes out of a study of shared clonotypes between healthy human individuals. For the study at large: CD4 naive cells filled three plates per donor, CD4 memory three, CD8 naive two and CD8 memory one. Overall study results and limits: Approximately 5% was the fraction of naive CD4 clonotypes found shared across a few donors.

This clone was counted a few times. Its antigen is still unknown. The CDR3 consists of 12 residues. Germline V CDR1 and CDR2: SQVTM, ANQGSEA. Trimming took off 4 bases at V and 4 bases at J, with 10 bases between the two ends. Deep-level running was used for the assay. Over several immunoSEQ plates, each subset's genomic DNA was distributed in even portions. Sequencing used immunoSEQ multiplex PCR; TCRdb keeps in-frame clones, though not all of them. The sample holds 550,000 to 700,000 clones, more than 70% seen once. Material: memory CD4+ T cells sorted from blood. The sample's subset: CD45RA-negative fraction. This chain links TRBV29-1 with TRBJ1-1, with D possibly being TRBD1 (5 bases). This clonotype originated in a young woman in good health. This chain's CDR3 is CSVVWGITEAFF. Here the CDR3 DNA reads TGCAGCGTTGTATGGGGGATCACTGAAGCTTTCTTT.